This TCR beta chain was sequenced in a study of blood T cell repertoires in COVID-19. Study background: Sites in the United States, Italy and Spain provided acute and convalescent COVID-19 samples. T cells, B-cell-depleted T cells, or PBMCs supplied cDNA or gDNA.

Authors' analysis steps: For nucleated cells, counts were estimated from reference gene primer amplification. Clones were sequenced by immunoSEQ multiplex PCR, and TCRdb holds only the in-frame ones, with some missing. V and J calls and clone size are copied from that table; D and trimming were computed from the DNA. Of some 47,000 clones listed, 65% to 90% were seen once; the top ten hold 2.5% to 3%. V trimming: 8 bases; J trimming: 3 bases; junction bases outside the gene matches: 4. Germline V gene sequence: CDR1 SGHDT, CDR2 YYEEEE. The CDR3 sequence is 12 residues long. The rearrangement uses TRBV5-6 and TRBJ1-1, with 7 positions matching TRBD1. Sequencing was performed on peripheral blood. The TCR was taken from a woman of 80 years or more with acute or convalescent COVID-19. The CDR3 is CASRGQHTEAFF. For the CDR3, the DNA is TGTGCCAGTCGGGGACAGCACACTGAAGCTTTCTTT.